One sample yielded the 19 T cell receptor beta chains listed below, sequenced in a study of CD8+ T cells in alopecia areata. RNA was isolated and reverse transcribed to cDNA, the sequencing template. Sequenced by immunoSEQ multiplex PCR; TCRdb stores in-frame clones only, minus some. The sample has over 120,000 clones, 51% seen once. The sequencing here drew on CD4+ T cells sorted from blood, taken at week 0. The receptors shown here come from a human donor with alopecia areata.

This clone has only a few counts. DNA for the CDR3: TGCAGCGTTGAAAGGGGTACGCACGAGCAGTACTTC. This sequence encodes CSVERGTHEQYF. This chain connects TRBV29-1 to TRBJ2-7; weak D call: TRBD1 (5 bases). Trimming removed 2 bases at V and 5 bases at J, with 10 bases between. From germline, CDR1 is SQVTM and CDR2 ANQGSEA. The length of the CDR3 is 12 residues.

The chain is built from TRBV11-1 and TRBJ2-7; D gene ambiguous. Germline V gene data show CDR1 as SGHAT and CDR2 as FQDESV (reference sequence). V lost 4 bases to trimming and J lost 3 bases, with 4 bases between them. This CDR3 is 11 amino acids long. In DNA form, the CDR3 reads TGTGCCAGCAGCTCCAGCTACGAGCAGTACTTC. Amino acid sequence: CASSSSYEQYF.

The chain couples TRBV29-1 to TRBJ2-2; 14 bases map to TRBD2. V lost 5 bases to trimming and J lost 6 bases; unmatched junction nucleotides: 5. In germline, CDR1 is SQVTM, CDR2 ANQGSEA. This CDR3 comprises 15 residues. The DNA for the CDR3 is TGCAGCGTTCGCGGGACTAGCGGGAGTTCCGGGGAGCTGTTTTTT. The encoded protein is CSVRGTSGSSGELFF.

The chain joins TRBV29-1 to TRBJ2-3, with TRBD2 matching 9 bases. CDR3 size: 14 residues. Germline V gene lookup returns CDR1 SQVTM and CDR2 ANQGSEA. V dropped 5 bases and J dropped 2; count of bases not matched to a gene: 5. The CDR3 here is CSVLLAGLTDTQYF. The CDR3 coding sequence is TGCAGCGTTCTACTAGCGGGCCTCACAGATACGCAGTATTTT.

This clone was observed a few times. V is TRBV29-1 and J is TRBJ2-3; TRBD1 is a possible D gene (6 bases). Germline CDR1 is SQVTM and CDR2 is ANQGSEA. This CDR3 has 11 amino acids. V lost 4 bases and J lost 4, with 6 bases in between. The CDR3 DNA follows: TGCAGCGTTGGGACAGCAGATACGCAGTATTTT. It specifies CSVGTADTQYF.

The chain is built from TRBV9 and TRBJ1-5; D is unclear. This CDR3 is built from 14 residues. Trimming cost V 3 bases and J 2 bases, with 9 bases left between them. The germline V gene has CDR1 SGDLS and CDR2 YYNGEE. The CDR3 region is CASSAGSGNQPQHF. The DNA of the CDR3 is TGTGCCAGCAGCGCCGGGTCGGGCAATCAGCCCCAGCATTTT. The full variable domain, rest sourced from reference TRBV9 and TRBJ1-5, is DSGVTQTPKHLITATGQRVTLRCSPRSGDLSVYWYQQSLDQGLQFLIQYYNGEERAKGNILERFSAQQFPDLHSELNLSSLELGDSALYFCASSAGSGNQPQHFGDGTRLSIL.

This chain joins TRBV29-1 and TRBJ1-3; D ambiguous. With 4 bases removed from V and 5 bases from J, the gap between germline ends came to 12 bases. This CDR3 contains 13 residues. Germline CDR1 is SQVTM and CDR2 is ANQGSEA. The DNA for the CDR3 is TGCAGCGTTGTCGGACCGTCAAGAAACACCATATATTTT. Its protein is CSVVGPSRNTIYF.

As concerns this clone: Other DNA sequences in the same sample also yield this CDR3. The chain is built from TRBV10-3 and TRBJ2-5; TRBD1 matches at 7 bases. Germline CDR1 and CDR2: ENHRY and SYGVKD. Unmatched junction bases numbered 0, after V lost 4 bases and J lost 1 base. This CDR3 comprises 13 residues. CDR3 coding DNA: TGTGCCATCAGTGGACAGGGCCAAGAGACCCAGTACTTC. This sequence encodes CAISGQGQETQYF.

The chain combines TRBV15 with TRBJ1-1, with D hard to call. The germline V gene encodes CDR1 LNHNV and CDR2 YYDKDF (reference sequence). V shed 3 bases and J shed 3 bases, with 2 bases lying between them. CDR3 length equals 11 residues. CDR3 loop: CATSRDTEAFF. The CDR3 DNA reads as TGTGCCACCAGCAGGGACACTGAAGCTTTCTTT.

This clone was counted once. The genes are TRBV30 and TRBJ2-1; D not resolved. Germline-derived CDR1 and CDR2 are GTSNPN and SVGIG (reference sequence). There are 11 residues in the CDR3. The ends were cut back, 3 bases at V and 12 bases at J, with 12 bases in the middle. The CDR3 is CAWSLDPGQFF. The CDR3 DNA sequence: TGTGCCTGGAGCCTGGACCCAGGGCAGTTCTTC.

This clone occurred once. This sequence joins TRBV29-1 and TRBJ2-2; D perhaps matches TRBD2 (7 bases). The CDR3 spans 12 residues. Between the trimmed V and J ends, which lost 6 bases and 7 bases, there was a span of 12 bases. From germline, CDR1 is SQVTM and CDR2 ANQGSEA. CDR3 DNA: TGCAGCGTGGGGCGGGGGCTCGGGGAGCTGTTTTTT. Protein sequence: CSVGRGLGELFF.

This clone was seen a few times. J is TRBJ2-7 and V is TRBV29-1; D possibly uses TRBD1 or TRBD2 (5 bases each). CDR3 length: 14 amino acids. Germline-derived CDR1 and CDR2 are SQVTM and ANQGSEA. V gave up 5 bases and J gave up 8 bases, with 22 bases separating them. The chain's CDR3 is CSVSDPLSGSQQYF. For the CDR3, the DNA is TGCAGCGTTTCCGACCCCCTATCAGGGAGTCAGCAGTACTTC.

In DNA, the CDR3 is TGTGCCAGCAGCGTCAACTTTTGGGGCACTGAAGCTTTCTTT. Its protein is CASSVNFWGTEAFF. The gene calls are TRBV9 and TRBJ1-1; the D is unclear. The CDR3 runs to 14 residues. Between the trimmed V and J ends, which lost 2 bases and 4 bases, there was a span of 12 bases. Germline V CDR1 and CDR2: SGDLS, YYNGEE.

This rearrangement joins TRBV25-1 to TRBJ2-6, with D hard to call. The CDR3 totals 15 residues. Germline values: CDR1 MGHDK, CDR2 SYGVNS. V lost 7 bases and J 2 bases, leaving 12 bases between the germline ends. The CDR3 reads CASNPETTGANVLTF. CDR3 in DNA: TGTGCCAGCAACCCTGAGACAACTGGGGCCAACGTCCTGACTTTC.

CDR3 loop: CSAKSSQGDTF. The DNA of the CDR3 is TGCAGTGCAAAGAGCTCACAGGGGGACACCTTC. V is TRBV20-1 and J is TRBJ1-2; 8 bases map to TRBD1. The V gene's germline CDR1 is DFQATT and CDR2 SNEGSKA (reference sequence). This CDR3 has 11 amino acids. The V segment lost 6 bases and the J segment 12 bases; nucleotides outside the gene matches: 9.

DNA for the CDR3: TGTGCCAGCAGCTTAGGGCCCTCCTACGAGCAGTACTTC. This gives the protein CASSLGPSYEQYF. V gene TRBV7-2 combines with J gene TRBJ2-7, with no clear D. CDR3 length: 13 residues. V lost 1 base and J 0 bases, leaving 4 bases between the germline ends. CDR1 and CDR2 from the germline V gene are SGHTA and FQGNSA.

The chain uses TRBV30 and TRBJ2-3; 12 positions match TRBD2. V was clipped by 3 bases and J by 0 bases; unmatched bases: 13. Germline values: CDR1 GTSNPN, CDR2 SVGIG (reference sequence). This CDR3 spans 19 amino acids. The chain's CDR3 is CAWSDRLAGGISSTDTQYF. The CDR3 DNA reads as TGTGCCTGGAGCGACAGGCTAGCGGGAGGGATTTCTAGCACAGATACGCAGTATTTT.

This chain connects TRBV4-3 to TRBJ2-7; the match to TRBD2 covers 12 bases. From germline, CDR1 is LGHNA and CDR2 YSLEER. V trimming: 4 bases; J trimming: 7 bases; junction bases outside the gene matches: 11. The CDR3 is 16 amino acids. CDR3 loop: CASSPRLAGDGMEQYF. CDR3 DNA: TGCGCCAGCAGCCCTCGACTAGCGGGAGATGGAATGGAGCAGTACTTC.

This clone was counted only a few times. The chain has TRBV29-1 and TRBJ2-4; D possibly uses TRBD1 or TRBD2 (5 bases each). The V and J ends lost 4 bases and 7 bases respectively, with 14 bases between them. The CDR3 has 13 amino acids. The V gene's germline CDR1 is SQVTM and CDR2 ANQGSEA. Here the CDR3 DNA reads TGCAGCGTTGGTAGGGTCGAGGGGAACATTCAGTACTTC. Its protein product is CSVGRVEGNIQYF.